Sequencing of this T cell receptor (beta chain) was carried out in a study of low-dose radiotherapy and immunotherapy resistance in tumors. Whole-study context: Every two weeks patients got nivolumab 240 mg flat dose, plus ipilimumab 1 mg/kg every six weeks, intravenously.

Time point in this sample: after trial treatment. Treatment denoted: LDRT plus nivolumab, ipilimumab, low-dose cyclophosphamide and aspirin (RACIN trial). Germline V CDR1 and CDR2: SQVTM, ANQGSEA. V gave up 8 bases and J gave up 7 bases, with 24 bases separating them. The CDR3 consists of 15 residues. Covering alpha and beta chains, TRAV- and TRBV-specific primers were used for the first-strand cDNA. TCRs were put through roughly 20 PCR cycles of amplification with Phusion. A constant-region primer and the V-primer adapter served as the primer pair. A single record per CDR3 protein comes from TCRdb applying MiXCR to the reads. The table shows more than 30,000 distinct CDR3 sequences, with approximately 49% occurring only once.

The V gene is TRBV29-1, the J gene TRBJ2-1, with a possible D match to TRBD2 (7 bases). The sequencing used PBMCs, collected after low-dose radiotherapy plus immunotherapy. This sequence was found in a male donor with gallbladder cancer. The CDR3 reads CSYGGQPATGNEQFF. The CDR3 DNA sequence: TGCAGCTACGGGGGGCAGCCGGCAACGGGAAATGAGCAGTTCTTC.